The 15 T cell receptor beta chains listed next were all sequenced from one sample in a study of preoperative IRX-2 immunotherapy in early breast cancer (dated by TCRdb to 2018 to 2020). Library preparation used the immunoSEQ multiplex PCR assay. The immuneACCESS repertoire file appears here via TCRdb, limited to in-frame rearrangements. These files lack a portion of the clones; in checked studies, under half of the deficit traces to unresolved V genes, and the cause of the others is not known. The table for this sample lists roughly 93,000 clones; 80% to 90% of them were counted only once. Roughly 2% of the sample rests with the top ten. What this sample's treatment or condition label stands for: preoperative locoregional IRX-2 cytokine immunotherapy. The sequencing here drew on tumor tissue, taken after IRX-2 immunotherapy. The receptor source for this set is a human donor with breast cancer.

CDR3 DNA: TGTGCCACCAGCAGAGATGTTCTAGCGGGGGGATACGAGCAGTACTTC. This sequence encodes CATSRDVLAGGYEQYF. The V gene is TRBV15, the J gene TRBJ2-7; 11 bases agree with TRBD2. Germline trimming cut 0 bases from V and 4 bases from J; bases unmatched to any gene: 5. The germline V gene encodes CDR1 LNHNV and CDR2 YYDKDF (reference sequence). This CDR3 has 16 amino acids.

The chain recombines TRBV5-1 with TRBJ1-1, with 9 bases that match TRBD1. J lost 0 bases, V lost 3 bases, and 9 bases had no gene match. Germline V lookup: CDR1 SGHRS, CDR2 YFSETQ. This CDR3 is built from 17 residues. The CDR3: CASSSRDRDFMNTEAFF. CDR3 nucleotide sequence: TGCGCCAGCAGCTCCCGGGACAGGGACTTTATGAACACTGAAGCTTTCTTT.

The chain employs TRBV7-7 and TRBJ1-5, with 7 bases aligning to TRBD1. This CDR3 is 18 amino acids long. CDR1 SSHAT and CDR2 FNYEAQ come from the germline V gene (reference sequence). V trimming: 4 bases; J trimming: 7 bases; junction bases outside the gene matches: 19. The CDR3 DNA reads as TGTGCCAGCAGCTACTTCCGCATAACATTAGACAGGGTCCAGCCCCAGCATTTT. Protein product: CASSYFRITLDRVQPQHF.

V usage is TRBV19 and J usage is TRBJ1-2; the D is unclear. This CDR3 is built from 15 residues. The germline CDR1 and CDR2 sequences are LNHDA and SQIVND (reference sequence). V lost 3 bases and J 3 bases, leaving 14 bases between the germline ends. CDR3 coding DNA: TGTGCCAGTAGTATTCAACGGATTGACGACTATGGCTACACCTTC. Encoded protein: CASSIQRIDDYGYTF.

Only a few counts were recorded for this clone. The CDR3 region is CASSHKRTNSGANVLTF. For the CDR3, the DNA is TGTGCCAGCAGCCACAAGCGTACCAACTCTGGGGCCAACGTCCTGACTTTC. The rearrangement joins TRBV6-8 to TRBJ2-6; D is unclear. The CDR3 covers 17 residues. Trimming took off 6 bases at V and 0 bases at J, with 15 bases between the two ends. From germline, CDR1 is MNHGY and CDR2 SAAAGT.

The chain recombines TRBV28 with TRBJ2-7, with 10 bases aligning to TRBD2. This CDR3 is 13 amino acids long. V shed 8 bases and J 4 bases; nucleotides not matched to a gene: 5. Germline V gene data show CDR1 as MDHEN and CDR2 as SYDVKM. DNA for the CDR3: TGTGCCAGCTCGGGACTAGCGACTTACGAGCAGTACTTC. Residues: CASSGLATYEQYF. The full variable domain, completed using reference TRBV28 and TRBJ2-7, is DVKVTQSSRYLVKRTGEKVFLECVQDMDHENMFWYRQDPGLGLRLIYFSYDVKMKEKGDIPEGYSVSREKKERFSLILESASTNQTSMYLCASSGLATYEQYFGPGTRLTVT.

As DNA, the CDR3 is TGTGCCACCAGCAGAGGGGGGGGGACTAGCGGATCCTACGAGCAGTACTTC. Its translation is CATSRGGGTSGSYEQYF. The V call is TRBV15, the J call TRBJ2-7, with 11 bases matching TRBD2. Germline lookup yields CDR1 LNHNV and CDR2 YYDKDF (reference sequence). The V and J ends lost 1 base and 1 base, in that order; junction bases with no gene match: 6. The CDR3 sequence is 17 residues long.

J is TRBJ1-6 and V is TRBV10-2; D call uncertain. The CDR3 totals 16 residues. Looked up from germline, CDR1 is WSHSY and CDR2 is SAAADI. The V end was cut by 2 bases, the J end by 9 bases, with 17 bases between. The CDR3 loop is CASSEGNLIIFSPLHF. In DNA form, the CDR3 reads TGCGCCAGCAGTGAGGGAAACCTTATAATCTTTTCACCCCTCCACTTT.

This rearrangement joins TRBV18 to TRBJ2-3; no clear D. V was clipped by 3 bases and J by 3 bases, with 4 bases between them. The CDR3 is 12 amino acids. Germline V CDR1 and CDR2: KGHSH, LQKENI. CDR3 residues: CASSPQTDTQYF. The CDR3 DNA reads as TGTGCCAGCTCACCTCAGACAGATACGCAGTATTTT.

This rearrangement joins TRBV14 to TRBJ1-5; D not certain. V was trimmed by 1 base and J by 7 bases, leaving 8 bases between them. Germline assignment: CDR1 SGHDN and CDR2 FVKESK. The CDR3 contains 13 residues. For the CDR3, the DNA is TGTGCCAGCAGCCAAGTCGAGGGCCAGCCCCAGCATTTT. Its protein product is CASSQVEGQPQHF.

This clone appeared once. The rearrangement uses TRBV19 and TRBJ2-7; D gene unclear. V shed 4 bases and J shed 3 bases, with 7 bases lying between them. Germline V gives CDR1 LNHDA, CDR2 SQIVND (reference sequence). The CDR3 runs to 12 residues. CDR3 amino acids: CASSKDRYEQYF. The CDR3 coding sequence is TGTGCCAGTAGTAAAGACCGCTACGAGCAGTACTTC.

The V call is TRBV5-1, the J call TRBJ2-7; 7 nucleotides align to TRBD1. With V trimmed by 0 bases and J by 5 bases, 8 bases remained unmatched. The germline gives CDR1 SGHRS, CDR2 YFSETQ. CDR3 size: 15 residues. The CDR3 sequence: CASSLEGQPPNEQYF. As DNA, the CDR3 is TGCGCCAGCAGCTTGGAGGGACAGCCCCCTAACGAGCAGTACTTC. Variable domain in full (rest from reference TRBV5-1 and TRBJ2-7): KAGVTQTPRYLIKTRGQQVTLSCSPISGHRSVSWYQQTPGQGLQFLFEYFSETQRNKGNFPGRFSGRQFSNSRSEMNVSTLELGDSALYLCASSLEGQPPNEQYFGPGTRLTVT.

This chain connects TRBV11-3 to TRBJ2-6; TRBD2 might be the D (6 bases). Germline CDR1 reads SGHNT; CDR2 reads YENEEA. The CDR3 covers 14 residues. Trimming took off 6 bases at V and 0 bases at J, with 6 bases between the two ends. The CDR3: CASRAGSGANVLTF. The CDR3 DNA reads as TGTGCCAGCAGAGCGGGCTCTGGGGCCAACGTCCTGACTTTC.

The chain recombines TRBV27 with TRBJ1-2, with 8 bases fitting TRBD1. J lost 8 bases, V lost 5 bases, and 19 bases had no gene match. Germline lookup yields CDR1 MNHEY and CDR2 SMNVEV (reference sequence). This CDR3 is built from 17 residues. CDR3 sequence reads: CASSLRVPGTGGYGYTF. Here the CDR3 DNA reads TGTGCCAGCAGTCTAAGGGTCCCCGGTACAGGGGGTTACGGCTACACCTTC.

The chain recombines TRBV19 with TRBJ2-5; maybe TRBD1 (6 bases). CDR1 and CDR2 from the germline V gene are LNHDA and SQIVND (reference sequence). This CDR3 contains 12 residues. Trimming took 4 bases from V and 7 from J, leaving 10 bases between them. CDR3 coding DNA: TGTGCCAGTAGTACCCGAGGGGGGACCCAGTACTTC. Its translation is CASSTRGGTQYF.